The text below deals with one TCR beta chain. Its antigen is still unknown. This record belongs to a study of cytomegalovirus exposure and HLA in healthy donors. Use of 60 Vbeta and 13 Jbeta primers characterized the PCR. Assay used: immunoSEQ multiplex PCR; TCRdb lists only in-frame clones, some missing. The sample yields over 250,000 clones, around 66% seen once. The study's findings and limits: CMV serostatus was the sole immune exposure data available. The later analysis indicated that the majority of CMV-associated TCR beta chains appeared HLA-restricted. Association of a missense DCLRE1C variant with TCR beta V- and J-gene trimming was reported in a later analysis.

The CDR3 contains 13 residues. Germline CDR1 reads SGDLS; CDR2 reads YYNGEE. Donors showed nominal health when sampled, although they likely had unrecorded immune exposures. The source material was PBMCs. The TCR originated in a female donor in good health and CMV-seronegative. The chain combines TRBV9 with TRBJ2-5; the D is unclear. Near its end, the DNA agrees better with TRBJ2-7, so the J call may be wrong. DNA of the CDR3: TGTGCCAGCAGCGGCTCCTCCCCCTACGAGCAGTACTTC. Residues: CASSGSSPYEQYF.